Detailed here is one T cell receptor beta chain. Its binding antigen is unknown. Base qualities are missing; no much larger clone stands one base away. The data were taken from a study of T cell repertoires in aging, cancer and after chemotherapy (dated by TCRdb to between 2018 and 2021). Notes on the research overall: Donors were distributed across six age groups ranging from 30 or younger to 70 or older, with at least three individuals included per group. Control TCR repertoires from healthy donors were recorded across several months to years, and re-sampling revealed clear clonal overlap. To look at immunoaging and at how T cells reconstitute after chemotherapy, the study profiled TCR beta repertoires in peripheral blood from both healthy donors and cancer patients. Alongside 95 to 100 healthy donors serving as a reference group, the cohort included 218 cancer patients, of whom around 91 had hematological cancers and 120 to 130 had solid cancers. The complete dataset included about 9.1 million TCR reads.

V is reduced by 2 bases and J by 8 bases, leaving a spacing of 11 bases between them. CDR3 length: 14 amino acids, cysteine to phenylalanine. Only the CDR3 part of the read is kept: 42 bases, read in frame from the first base. CDR1 SGHRS and CDR2 YFSETQ were looked up in the germline V gene. Instead of sorted cells or RNA, genomic DNA extracted from peripheral blood served as the source for amplifying TCR beta rearrangements. Summary of the overall study and its limitations: In healthy donors, the drop in TCR diversity with age came mainly from a loss of richness, whereas in cancer patients a loss of evenness also played a part. Compared with age-matched healthy donors, untreated patients with hematological or solid cancers had significantly lower TCR diversity and higher clonality in blood. In both cancer cohorts, median generation probability rose over the chemotherapy interval, which suggests that the repertoire was reconstituted through rebound thymic output. The authors noted that the repertoire data do not allow conclusions about immunological memory after chemotherapy.

Rearranged TRB sequences spanning V, D and J segments were amplified by multiplex touch-down PCR using a mixed TRB-A/B primer pool. Two consecutive PCR reactions with Phusion HS II polymerase added Illumina adapters and sample indices to the amplicons. Amplicons were gel-purified with the NucleoSpin Gel and PCR Clean-up kit, then checked with Qubit and an Agilent 2100 Bioanalyzer. Libraries were sequenced on an Illumina MiSeq using 600-cycle, single-indexed, paired-end runs. For the original study's pipeline: MiXCR versions 2.12 and 3.0.5 were used to process the TRB sequences. Each unique CDR3 nucleotide sequence counted as one clone, and only productive sequences with at least two reads were retained. Shannon diversity, evenness, clonality (one minus evenness), and alpha-parameterized diversity profiles from alpha 0 to 5 were included as repertoire metrics. The IGoR algorithm was used to calculate generation probabilities of clones in the paired pre- and post-chemotherapy samples. TCRdb trimmed the raw reads at Q25, called clones with MiXCR and kept productive beta chains. Each entry is one CDR3 protein sequence, shown with its most common DNA and genes. These V and J calls originate from TCRdb's pipeline instead of the authors' own analysis. The sample yields approximately 4,500 distinct CDR3 sequences; roughly 25% were counted once. The ten largest clones take up 25% to 35% of the sample.

The sample comprised blood. This receptor was taken from a human donor in good health. The donor label of this sample is uncertain. The chain is encoded by TRBV5-1 joined to TRBJ1-6; possibly the D gene is TRBD1, per 6 matching bases. The DNA sequence is given as TGCGCCAGCAGCTTTGCGGAGGGGGATTCACCCCTCCACTTT. Translation gives CASSFAEGDSPLHF.